This TCR beta chain appears in the sequencing data of a study of T cell repertoires in cytomegalovirus infection (dated by TCRdb to about 2019). Looking at the study overall: Recently identified HLA-C-restricted CMV epitopes, whose presentation resists viral immunomodulation, were targeted by peptide stimulations together with well-studied HLA-B-restricted epitopes. The HLA type of each donor mattered for the analysis, because public TCR beta signatures pointed to carriage of CMV infection along with the matching HLA type.

Ends trimmed: V by 2 bases, J by 2 bases; bases unmatched to a gene: 8. CDR1 and CDR2 are drawn from the germline V gene: SGHTA, FQGNSA. Reading from cysteine to phenylalanine, the CDR3 counts 18 amino acids. The DNA shown is the 54-base CDR3, in frame from base 1. Summary of the overall study and its limitations: Cumulative frequency of public TCR beta family members discriminated carriers of CMV infection plus the relevant HLA type in this cohort and an independent roughly 320-donor cohort. The ex vivo response was dominated by HLA-C-restricted CMV-specific TCR beta clonotypes, and the single most frequent clonotype in two of eight donors was supplied by these HLA-C-restricted clonotypes.

In this sample, this clonotype turned up a few times. Its cognate antigen has yet to be identified. No quality values exist for individual bases; no much larger clone is one base distant. These reads were obtained on an Illumina HiSeq 1500. TCRdb reanalyzed the raw reads on its own, using fastp at Q25 for trimming and MiXCR for clone calling, and kept in-frame beta chains. Entries that share a CDR3 protein sequence are merged under the most common genes and DNA. This sample holds more than 300,000 distinct CDR3 sequences; about 35% were observed only once. The top ten clonotypes cover roughly 13% of the sample. What the treatment or condition label conveys for this sample: in vitro stimulation with specific CMV peptide epitopes to enrich CMV-specific T cells.

This TCR derives from a human donor in good health (CMV status not recorded). Some clones in this sample may be carry-over from other donors' samples. The V and J genes are TRBV7-2 and TRBJ2-2; the central 10 bases match TRBD1. Specimen: cultured PBMCs, collected from culture after CMV antigen stimulation. The nucleotide sequence is TGTGCCAGCAGCTTACTCCCCGGGACAGGGGCCAACACCGGGGAGCTGTTTTTT. The translation is CASSLLPGTGANTGELFF.